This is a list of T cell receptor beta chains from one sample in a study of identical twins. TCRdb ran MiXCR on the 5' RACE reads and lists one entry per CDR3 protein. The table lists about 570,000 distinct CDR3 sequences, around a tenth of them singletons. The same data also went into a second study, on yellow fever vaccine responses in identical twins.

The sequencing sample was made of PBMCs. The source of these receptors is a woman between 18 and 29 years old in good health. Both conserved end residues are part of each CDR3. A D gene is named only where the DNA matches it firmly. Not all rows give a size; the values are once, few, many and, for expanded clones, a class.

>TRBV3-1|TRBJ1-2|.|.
CASSQGFFRQGYGYTF
TGTGCCAGCAGCCAAGGGTTTTTTCGGCAGGGCTATGGCTACACCTTC
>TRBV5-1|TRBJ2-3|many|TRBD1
CASRPGTGGKDTQYF
TGCGCCAGCAGGCCCGGGACAGGGGGCAAAGATACGCAGTATTTT
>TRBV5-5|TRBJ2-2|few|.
CASSLEKWVTGELFF
TGTGCCAGCAGCTTGGAAAAATGGGTCACCGGGGAGCTGTTTTTT
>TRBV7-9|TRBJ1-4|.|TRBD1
CASSLGQYDEKLFF
TGTGCCAGCAGCCTGGGACAGTATGATGAAAAACTGTTTTTT
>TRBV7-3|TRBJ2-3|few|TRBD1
CASSWGQGAADTQYF
TGTGCCAGCAGCTGGGGACAGGGGGCCGCAGATACGCAGTATTTT
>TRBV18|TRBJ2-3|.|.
CASSPNPDTQYF
TGTGCCAGCTCACCGAACCCAGATACGCAGTATTTT
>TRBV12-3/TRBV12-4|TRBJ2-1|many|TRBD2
CASSLTSGTRNEQFF
TGTGCCAGCAGTCTAACTAGCGGGACCCGAAATGAGCAGTTCTTC
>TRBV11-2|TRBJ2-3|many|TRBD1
CASSPKTFQGVLATSTDTQYF
TGTGCCAGCAGCCCCAAGACTTTTCAGGGGGTATTAGCGACTAGCACAGATACGCAGTATTTT
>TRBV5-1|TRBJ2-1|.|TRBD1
CASSLGQGGRGNEQFF
TGCGCCAGCAGCTTGGGACAGGGTGGAAGAGGCAATGAGCAGTTCTTC
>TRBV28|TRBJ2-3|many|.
CASSPGGTDTQYF
TGTGCCAGCAGTCCTGGGGGGACAGATACGCAGTATTTT
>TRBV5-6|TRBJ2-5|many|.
CASSLIDSQETQYF
TGTGCCAGCAGCTTGATTGATAGTCAAGAGACCCAGTACTTC
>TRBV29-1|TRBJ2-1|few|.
CSVEDQGPVKQFF
TGCAGCGTTGAAGATCAGGGCCCGGTTAAGCAGTTCTTC
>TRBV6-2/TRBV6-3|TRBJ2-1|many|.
CASSYSTSEQFF
TGTGCCAGCAGTTACTCGACCTCTGAGCAGTTCTTC
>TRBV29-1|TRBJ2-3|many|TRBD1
CSVEDRGSTTQYF
TGCAGCGTTGAGGACAGGGGGTCGACTACGCAGTATTTT
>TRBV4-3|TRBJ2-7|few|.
CASSQDFGQNYEQYF
TGCGCCAGCAGCCAAGATTTCGGACAGAACTACGAGCAGTACTTC
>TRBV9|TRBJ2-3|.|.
CASSVEGLSTDTQYF
TGTGCCAGCAGCGTAGAAGGCCTTAGCACAGATACGCAGTATTTT
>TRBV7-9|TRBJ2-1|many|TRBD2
CASSLGLAGGLHNEQFF
TGTGCCAGCAGCTTAGGTCTAGCGGGAGGGCTCCACAATGAGCAGTTCTTC
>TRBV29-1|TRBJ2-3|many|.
CSGRQQGFSDTQYF
TGCAGCGGCCGGCAGCAGGGCTTCTCGGATACGCAGTATTTT
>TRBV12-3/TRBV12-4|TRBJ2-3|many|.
CASSFGSRPSTDTQYF
TGTGCCAGCAGTTTTGGCTCGCGACCTAGCACAGATACGCAGTATTTT
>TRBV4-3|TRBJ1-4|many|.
CASSQENREGGKLFF
TGCGCCAGCAGCCAAGAAAACAGGGAGGGAGGAAAACTGTTTTTT
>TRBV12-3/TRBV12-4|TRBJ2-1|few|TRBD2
CASRLLSGSYNEQFF
TGTGCCAGCAGACTCCTTAGCGGGTCCTACAATGAGCAGTTCTTC
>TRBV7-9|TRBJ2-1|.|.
CASQGYSYNEQFF
TGTGCCAGTCAGGGTTACTCCTACAATGAGCAGTTCTTC
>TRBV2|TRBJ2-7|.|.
CASSNNDRLEQYF
TGTGCCAGCAGTAATAATGACAGGCTCGAGCAGTACTTC
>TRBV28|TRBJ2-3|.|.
CASSLLQGMNTDTQYF
TGTGCCAGCAGTTTATTACAGGGAATGAACACAGATACGCAGTATTTT
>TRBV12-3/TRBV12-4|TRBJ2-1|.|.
CASSLWLSYNEQFF
TGTGCCAGCAGTTTGTGGCTATCCTACAATGAGCAGTTCTTC
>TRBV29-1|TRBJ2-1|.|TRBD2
CSVRGLGSNEQFF
TGCAGCGTAAGGGGACTAGGATCGAATGAGCAGTTCTTC
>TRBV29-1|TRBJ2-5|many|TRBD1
CSVGTEAQYF
TGCAGCGTCGGGACAGAAGCCCAGTACTTC
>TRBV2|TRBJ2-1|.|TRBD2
CASSGYPLAGGPNEQFF
TGTGCCAGCAGTGGCTACCCTCTAGCGGGAGGGCCTAATGAGCAGTTCTTC
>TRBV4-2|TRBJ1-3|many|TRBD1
CASRGQGATGNTIYF
TGTGCCAGCAGAGGACAGGGGGCAACTGGAAACACCATATATTTT
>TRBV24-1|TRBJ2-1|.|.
CATSDSQRSSYNEQFF
TGTGCCACCAGTGATTCTCAGCGGAGCTCCTACAATGAGCAGTTCTTC
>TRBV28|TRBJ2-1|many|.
CASSLPSSGEVNEQFF
TGTGCCAGCAGTTTGCCGTCTTCGGGAGAGGTAAATGAGCAGTTCTTC